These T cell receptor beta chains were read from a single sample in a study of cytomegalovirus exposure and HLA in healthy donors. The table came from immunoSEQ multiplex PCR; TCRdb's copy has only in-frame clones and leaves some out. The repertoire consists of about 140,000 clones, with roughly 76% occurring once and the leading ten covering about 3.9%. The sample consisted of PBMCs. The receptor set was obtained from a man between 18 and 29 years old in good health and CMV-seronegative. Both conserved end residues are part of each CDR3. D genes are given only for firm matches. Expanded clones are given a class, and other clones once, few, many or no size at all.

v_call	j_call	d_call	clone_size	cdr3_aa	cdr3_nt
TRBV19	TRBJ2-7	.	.	CASSNPGNSYEQYF	TGTGCCAGTAGTAACCCAGGAAACTCCTACGAGCAGTACTTC
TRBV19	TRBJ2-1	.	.	CASSILAGPQNEQFF	TGTGCCAGTAGTATCTTGGCAGGTCCTCAAAATGAGCAGTTCTTC
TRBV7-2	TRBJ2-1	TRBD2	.	CASSGLAGGNNEQFF	TGTGCCAGCAGCGGACTAGCGGGAGGGAACAATGAGCAGTTCTTC
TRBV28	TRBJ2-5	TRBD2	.	CASSGLRAGGQTQYF	TGTGCCAGCAGTGGGTTAAGGGCGGGAGGACAGACCCAGTACTTC
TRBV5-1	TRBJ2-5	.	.	CASSLEPSPRETQYF	TGCGCCAGCAGCTTGGAACCTAGCCCTAGGGAGACCCAGTACTTC
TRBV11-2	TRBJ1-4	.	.	CASSLDSYEKLFF	TGTGCCAGCAGCTTGGACAGTTATGAAAAACTGTTTTTT
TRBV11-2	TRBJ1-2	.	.	CASSLDPGDYGYTF	TGTGCCAGCAGCTTAGATCCAGGGGACTATGGCTACACCTTC
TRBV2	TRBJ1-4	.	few	CASSDFQGGFGEKLFF	TGTGCCAGCAGTGATTTTCAGGGAGGCTTTGGTGAAAAACTGTTTTTT
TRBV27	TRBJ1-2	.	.	CASNPGTNYGYTF	TGTGCCAGCAATCCAGGTACTAACTATGGCTACACCTTC
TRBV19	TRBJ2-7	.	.	CASSRTKVGGQLNSYEQYF	TGTGCCAGTAGTAGGACAAAAGTGGGTGGGCAACTGAACTCCTACGAGCAGTACTTC
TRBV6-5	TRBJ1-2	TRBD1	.	CASSWGQITYGYTF	TGTGCCAGCAGTTGGGGACAGATTACCTATGGCTACACCTTC
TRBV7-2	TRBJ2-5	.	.	CASSFSSEETQYF	TGTGCCAGCAGCTTCTCCTCAGAAGAGACCCAGTACTTC
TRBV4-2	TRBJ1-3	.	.	CASSQVRDISGNTIYF	TGTGCCAGCAGCCAAGTAAGAGACATCTCTGGAAACACCATATATTTT
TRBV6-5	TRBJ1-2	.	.	CASSSPGGDYYGYTF	TGTGCCAGCAGTTCTCCGGGGGGAGACTACTATGGCTACACCTTC
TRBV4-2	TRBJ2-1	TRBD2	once	CASSQGTSGSDEQFF	TGTGCCAGCAGCCAAGGGACTAGCGGGAGCGATGAGCAGTTCTTC
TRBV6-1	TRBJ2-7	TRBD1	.	CASSGATGTGSHEQYF	TGTGCCAGCAGTGGAGCAACCGGGACAGGGTCCCACGAGCAGTACTTC
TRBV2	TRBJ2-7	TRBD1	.	CASSWTGSREQYF	TGTGCCAGCAGCTGGACAGGGTCCCGCGAGCAGTACTTC
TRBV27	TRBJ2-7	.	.	CASSPSPRQTYEQYF	TGTGCCAGCAGCCCTTCGCCGAGACAGACCTACGAGCAGTACTTC
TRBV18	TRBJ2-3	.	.	CASSPQEGDTQYF	TGTGCCAGCTCACCGCAGGAGGGGGATACGCAGTATTTT
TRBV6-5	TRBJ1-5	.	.	CASSYSGAHQPQHF	TGTGCCAGCAGTTACTCGGGGGCTCATCAGCCCCAGCATTTT
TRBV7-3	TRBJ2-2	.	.	CASSAYPGELFF	TGTGCCAGCAGCGCCTATCCCGGGGAGCTGTTTTTT
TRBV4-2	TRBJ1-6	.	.	CASSPEDRNNSPLHF	TGTGCCAGCAGCCCGGAGGACAGAAATAATTCACCCCTCCACTTT
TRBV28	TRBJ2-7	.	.	CASRLTTGRMDEQYF	TGTGCCAGCAGGTTGACGACAGGTCGGATGGACGAGCAGTACTTC
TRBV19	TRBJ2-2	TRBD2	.	CASTPSRLAGTTGELFF	TGTGCCAGTACCCCCTCCCGACTAGCGGGAACCACCGGGGAGCTGTTTTTT
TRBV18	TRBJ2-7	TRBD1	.	CASSRQGTQSSYEQYF	TGTGCCAGCTCTCGACAGGGGACACAGAGCTCCTACGAGCAGTACTTC
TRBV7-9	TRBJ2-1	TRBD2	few	CASSRLALGEQFF	TGTGCCAGCAGCCGACTAGCGCTTGGGGAGCAGTTCTTC
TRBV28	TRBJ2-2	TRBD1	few	CASSPTGTGDTGELFF	TGTGCCAGCAGTCCAACCGGGACAGGGGACACCGGGGAGCTGTTTTTT
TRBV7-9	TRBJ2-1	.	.	CASSQGQTYNEQFF	TGTGCCAGCAGCCAAGGACAGACATACAATGAGCAGTTCTTC
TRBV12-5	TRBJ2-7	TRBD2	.	CASGRGLAVHF	TGTGCTAGTGGTAGGGGACTAGCAGTTCACTTC
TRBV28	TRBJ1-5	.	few	CASRGSGSQHF	TGTGCCAGCAGAGGCAGCGGGTCCCAGCATTTT
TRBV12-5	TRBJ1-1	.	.	CASGQPSGTEAFF	TGTGCTAGTGGTCAGCCTTCAGGGACTGAAGCTTTCTTT
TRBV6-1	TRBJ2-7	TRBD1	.	CASRSVGQGRNEQYF	TGTGCCAGCAGATCTGTTGGACAGGGAAGGAACGAGCAGTACTTC
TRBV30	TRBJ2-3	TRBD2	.	CAWTKRGGITDTQYF	TGTGCCTGGACGAAGCGGGGGGGCATCACAGATACGCAGTATTTT
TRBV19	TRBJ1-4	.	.	CASSLLPGEKLFF	TGTGCCAGTAGTCTTCTACCCGGGGAAAAACTGTTTTTT
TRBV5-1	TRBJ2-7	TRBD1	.	CASSLLQGSSHEQYF	TGCGCCAGCAGCTTGCTACAGGGGAGTAGCCACGAGCAGTACTTC
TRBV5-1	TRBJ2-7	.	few	CACSRVVGQGSQYF	TGCGCCTGTTCCAGGGTAGTCGGTCAGGGATCTCAGTACTTC
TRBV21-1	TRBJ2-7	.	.	CASSKAKGDSSYEQYF	TGTGCCAGCAGCAAAGCGAAAGGGGACAGCTCCTACGAGCAGTACTTC
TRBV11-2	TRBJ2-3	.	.	CASSLGFKQGTDTQYF	TGTGCCAGCAGCTTAGGTTTCAAGCAGGGCACAGATACGCAGTATTTT
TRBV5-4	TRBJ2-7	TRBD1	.	CASSWDRDLYEQYF	TGTGCCAGCAGCTGGGACAGGGATCTCTACGAGCAGTACTTC
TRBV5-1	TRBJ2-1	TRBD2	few	CASSPGGTSGMGEQFF	TGCGCCAGCAGCCCGGGAGGGACTAGCGGGATGGGTGAGCAGTTCTTC
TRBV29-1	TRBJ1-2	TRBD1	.	CSVDRQGNYGYTF	TGCAGCGTTGACCGACAGGGTAACTATGGCTACACCTTC
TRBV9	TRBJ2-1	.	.	CASSVEASLAISYNEQFF	TGTGCCAGCAGCGTAGAGGCCAGCCTAGCAATTTCCTACAATGAGCAGTTCTTC
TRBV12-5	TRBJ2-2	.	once	CASGLTSGNTGELFF	TGTGCTAGTGGTTTAACCAGCGGGAACACCGGGGAGCTGTTTTTT
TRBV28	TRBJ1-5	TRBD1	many	CASRTGGGDQPQHF	TGTGCCAGCAGGACAGGGGGAGGCGATCAGCCCCAGCATTTT
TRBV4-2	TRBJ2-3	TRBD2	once	CASSQNSGGPGGTDTQYF	TGTGCCAGCAGCCAAAATAGCGGGGGGCCGGGGGGCACAGATACGCAGTATTTT
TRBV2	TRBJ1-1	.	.	CASRGGQLNTEAFF	TGTGCCAGCAGGGGTGGACAGCTGAACACTGAAGCTTTCTTT
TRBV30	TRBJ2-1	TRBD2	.	CAWSLVAWGGSGGRQFF	TGTGCCTGGAGTTTAGTAGCCTGGGGGGGGAGCGGGGGCCGTCAGTTCTTC
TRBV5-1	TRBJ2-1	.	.	CASSSFQGNNEQFF	TGCGCCAGCAGCAGCTTTCAGGGAAACAATGAGCAGTTCTTC
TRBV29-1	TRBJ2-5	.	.	CSVETDPQETQYF	TGCAGCGTCGAAACAGATCCCCAAGAGACCCAGTACTTC
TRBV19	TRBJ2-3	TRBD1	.	CASTSQGGTDTQYF	TGTGCCAGTACCTCACAGGGGGGCACAGATACGCAGTATTTT
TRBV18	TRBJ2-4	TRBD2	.	CASSPTGLAGGRLNIQYF	TGTGCCAGCTCACCGACGGGCCTAGCGGGAGGGCGTCTAAACATTCAGTACTTC
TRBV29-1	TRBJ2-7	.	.	CSVEDDNSSYEQYF	TGCAGCGTTGAAGATGACAACTCCTCCTACGAGCAGTACTTC
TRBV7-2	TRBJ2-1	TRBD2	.	CASSLDGGSDLNEQFF	TGTGCCAGCAGCTTAGACGGCGGGAGCGATTTGAATGAGCAGTTCTTC
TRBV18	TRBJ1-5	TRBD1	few	CASSAQGSNQPQHF	TGTGCCAGCTCAGCACAGGGGAGCAATCAGCCCCAGCATTTT
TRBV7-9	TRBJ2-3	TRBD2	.	CASSERGEDTQYF	TGTGCCAGCAGTGAGCGGGGGGAGGATACGCAGTATTTT
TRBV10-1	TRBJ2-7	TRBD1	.	CASSLGTDYEQYF	TGCGCCAGCAGCCTCGGGACAGACTACGAGCAGTACTTC
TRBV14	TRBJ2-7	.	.	CASSPYTDSYEQYF	TGTGCCAGCAGCCCCTACACGGACTCCTACGAGCAGTACTTC
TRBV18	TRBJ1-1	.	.	CASSDRQPTEAFF	TGTGCCAGCTCAGACAGACAGCCCACTGAAGCTTTCTTT
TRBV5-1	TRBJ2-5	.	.	CASNPTYQETQYF	TGCGCCAGCAACCCGACTTATCAAGAGACCCAGTACTTC
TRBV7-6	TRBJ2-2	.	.	CASSLASAASNTGELFF	TGTGCCAGCAGCTTAGCGTCAGCGGCATCGAACACCGGGGAGCTGTTTTTT